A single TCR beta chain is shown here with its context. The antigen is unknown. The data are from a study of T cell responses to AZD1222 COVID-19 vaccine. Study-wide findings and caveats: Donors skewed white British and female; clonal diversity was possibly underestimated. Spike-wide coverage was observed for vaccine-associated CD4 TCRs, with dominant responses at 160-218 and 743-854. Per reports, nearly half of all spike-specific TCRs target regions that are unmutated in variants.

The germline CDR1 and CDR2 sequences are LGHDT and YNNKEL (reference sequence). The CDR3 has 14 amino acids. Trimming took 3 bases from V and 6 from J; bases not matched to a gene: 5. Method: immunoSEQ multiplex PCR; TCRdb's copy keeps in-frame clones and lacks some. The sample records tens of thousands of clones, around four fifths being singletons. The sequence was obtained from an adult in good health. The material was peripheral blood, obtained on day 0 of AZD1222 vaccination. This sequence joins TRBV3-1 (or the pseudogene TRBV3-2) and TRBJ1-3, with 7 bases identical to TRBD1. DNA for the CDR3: TGTGCCAGCAGCCACCAGGGACAGTCAAACACCATATATTTT. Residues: CASSHQGQSNTIYF.